The present TCR beta chain was sequenced within a study of shared clonotypes between healthy human individuals. Turning to the study itself: Donors, aged 18 to 49, were two women and a few men. Used for every donor were three CD4 naive, three CD4 memory, two CD8 naive and one CD8 memory plate.

Remarks on this clone: The antigen remains unidentified.

Profiling relied on immunoSEQ multiplex PCR, and the TCRdb table lists in-frame clones only, not all of them. The sample has roughly 570,000 clones, about 98% seen once. Trimming took off 4 bases at V and 0 bases at J, with 19 bases between the two ends. CDR1 is SGHRS and CDR2 is YFSETQ in the germline V gene. The CDR3 is made up of 17 amino acids. Study results and caveats: Rarefaction showed sorted-subset sequencing was incomplete despite large depth. Estimated clonotype richness was generally higher in naive than memory subsets.

It was CD45RO-negative cells, positively selected for CCR7, that made up naive CD8 cells, with terminally differentiated effector memory CD45RA+ cells excluded. The chain joins TRBV5-1 to TRBJ1-1; perhaps TRBD1 as D (6 bases). Specimen: naive CD8+ T cells sorted from blood. The receptor was derived from a man aged 30 to 45 in good health. CDR3 sequence reads: CASSRNRVGGMNTEAFF. CDR3 bases: TGCGCCAGCAGCCGAAACAGGGTCGGTGGGATGAACACTGAAGCTTTCTTT.